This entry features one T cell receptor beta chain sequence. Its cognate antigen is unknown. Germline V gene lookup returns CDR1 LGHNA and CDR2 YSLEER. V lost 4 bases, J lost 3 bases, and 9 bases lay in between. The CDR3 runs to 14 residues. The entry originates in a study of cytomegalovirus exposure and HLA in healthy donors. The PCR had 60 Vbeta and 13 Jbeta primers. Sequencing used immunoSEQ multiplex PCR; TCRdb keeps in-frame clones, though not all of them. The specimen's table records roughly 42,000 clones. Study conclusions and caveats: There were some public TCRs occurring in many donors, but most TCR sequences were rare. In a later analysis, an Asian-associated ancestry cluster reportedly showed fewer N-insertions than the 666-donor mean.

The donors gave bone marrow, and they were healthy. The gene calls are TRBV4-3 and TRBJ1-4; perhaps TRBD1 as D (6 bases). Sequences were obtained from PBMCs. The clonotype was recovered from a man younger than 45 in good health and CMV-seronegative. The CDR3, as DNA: TGCGCCAGCAGCCTTTCAGGGGCTAATGAAAAACTGTTTTTT. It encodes CASSLSGANEKLFF.